These 17 T cell receptor beta chains were sequenced from one sample in a study of blood T cell repertoires in COVID-19 (dated by TCRdb to about 2020). The method behind the library was the immunoSEQ multiplex PCR assay. TCRdb stores this immuneACCESS table with in-frame sequences only. Part of the clones is absent; in the studies checked, under half of the shortfall reflects unresolved V genes, and no reason is known for the rest. The sample table contains about 220,000 clones; only one count was recorded for around 81% of them. Around 13% of the sample goes to the ten largest clones. Sequencing used peripheral blood. These receptors all stem from a human donor in a cohort sampled during active COVID-19.

Only one count was recorded for this clone. The gene calls are TRBV20-1 and TRBJ2-7; perhaps TRBD1 as D (5 bases). V lost 6 bases and J lost 3, with 9 bases in between. The CDR3 loop spans 11 amino acids. Germline CDR1 and CDR2: DFQATT and SNEGSKA (reference sequence). The CDR3 loop is CSAPTDYEQYF. The CDR3, as DNA: TGCAGTGCCCCGACAGACTACGAGCAGTACTTC.

This clone was counted many times. This chain links TRBV7-9 with TRBJ2-5; no reliable D call. The length of the CDR3 is 12 residues. V was trimmed by 5 bases and J by 1 base, leaving 5 bases between them. Per germline, CDR1 SEHNR and CDR2 FQNEAQ (reference sequence). In nucleotides, the CDR3 is TGTGCCAGCAGCCGTATCCAAGAGACCCAGTACTTC. This gives the protein CASSRIQETQYF.

This clone was counted once. The V and J genes are TRBV12-2 and TRBJ2-1; the D call in the table, TRBD2, was not verified against the DNA. TRBV12-2 is described as a pseudogene. There are 15 residues in the CDR3. This chain's CDR3 is CASPGAGGLSNEQFF. In nucleotides, the CDR3 is TGTGCAAGCCCCGGGGCGGGAGGGCTGAGCAATGAGCAGTTCTTC.

The V gene is TRBV3-1 (or the pseudogene TRBV3-2), the J gene TRBJ1-1; a weak D match, TRBD1 (5 bases). The CDR3 contains 12 residues. V gave up 8 bases and J gave up 5 bases, with 12 bases separating them. CDR1 and CDR2 (germline): LGHDT, YNNKEL (reference sequence). CDR3 sequence: CASDSWGTEAFF. CDR3 in DNA: TGTGCCAGCGACAGTTGGGGAACTGAAGCTTTCTTT.

The chain recombines TRBV7-3 with TRBJ1-5; unclear D gene. The CDR3 is 13 amino acids. CDR1 is SGHTA and CDR2 is FQGTGA in the germline V gene. V lost 1 base and J 5 bases, leaving 6 bases between the germline ends. The CDR3 region is CASSLIEYQPQHF. The CDR3 DNA sequence: TGTGCCAGCAGCTTAATCGAGTATCAGCCCCAGCATTTT. Variable domain in full (rest from reference TRBV7-3 and TRBJ1-5): GAGVSQTPSNKVTEKGKYVELRCDPISGHTALYWYRQSLGQGPEFLIYFQGTGAADDSGLPNDRFFAVRPEGSVSTLKIQRTERGDSAVYLCASSLIEYQPQHFGDGTRLSIL.

This chain links TRBV19 with TRBJ2-7; D unresolved. The CDR3 extends over 13 amino acids. The germline V and J ends were trimmed by 3 bases and 2 bases, with 8 bases remaining between them. The germline CDR1 and CDR2 sequences are LNHDA and SQIVND (reference sequence). The DNA of the CDR3 is TGTGCCAGTAGTATGGGCAGGACCTACGAGCAGTACTTC. Protein sequence: CASSMGRTYEQYF.

This clone was observed a single time. The gene calls are TRBV28 and TRBJ2-5; 8 positions agree with TRBD2. CDR3 size: 15 residues. The ends lost 7 bases at V and 7 bases at J; junction bases unmatched: 14. Germline V gene lookup returns CDR1 MDHEN and CDR2 SYDVKM. The CDR3 sequence: CASTFGDSRGGTQYF. In nucleotides, the CDR3 is TGTGCCAGCACCTTCGGGGACTCCCGGGGGGGGACCCAGTACTTC.

This chain joins TRBV5-4 and TRBJ1-1, with a possible D match to TRBD1 (5 bases). The CDR3 consists of 15 residues. Germline loops: CDR1 SGHNT, CDR2 YYREEE (reference sequence). V lost 4 bases and J 3 bases, leaving 16 bases between the germline ends. CDR3 region: CASSVGGGGDTEAFF. Written as DNA, the CDR3 is TGTGCCAGCAGCGTTGGCGGGGGAGGGGACACTGAAGCTTTCTTT.

V is TRBV28 and J is TRBJ2-7; 9 bases map to TRBD1. Germline V gives CDR1 MDHEN, CDR2 SYDVKM. The CDR3 has 15 amino acids. The V and J ends lost 5 bases and 3 bases, in that order; junction bases with no gene match: 8. CDR3: CASSPGGDRVYEQYF. CDR3 nucleotides: TGTGCCAGCAGTCCTGGTGGGGACAGGGTCTACGAGCAGTACTTC.

This clone came up a few times. The J gene is TRBJ2-7, the V gene TRBV25-1; D uncertain. The length of the CDR3 is 14 residues. In germline, CDR1 is MGHDK, CDR2 SYGVNS. Trimming pared 9 bases from V and 0 bases from J, leaving 15 bases between. CDR3 sequence: CASTWRVISYEQYF. The CDR3 DNA reads as TGTGCCAGTACATGGAGAGTGATCTCCTACGAGCAGTACTTC.

This rearrangement joins TRBV19 to TRBJ2-7, with 7 bases fitting TRBD1. The CDR3 has 15 residues. CDR1 is LNHDA and CDR2 is SQIVND in the germline V gene (reference sequence). Trimming took 7 bases from V and 2 from J; bases not matched to a gene: 11. Here the CDR3 reads CASNDPGQPTYEQYF. CDR3 nucleotide sequence: TGTGCCAGTAACGATCCGGGACAGCCTACCTACGAGCAGTACTTC.

The CDR3 spells CASSWSAEAFF. The CDR3 bases are TGTGCCAGCAGCTGGAGCGCTGAAGCTTTCTTT. The chain combines TRBV5-6 with TRBJ1-1; no clear D gene. This CDR3 comprises 11 residues. Germline-derived CDR1 and CDR2 are SGHDT and YYEEEE. The V and J ends lost 3 bases and 6 bases respectively, with 6 bases between them. Full variable domain (outside the CDR3, taken from reference TRBV5-6 and TRBJ1-1): DAGVTQSPTHLIKTRGQQVTLRCSPKSGHDTVSWYQQALGQGPQFIFQYYEEEERQRGNFPDRFSGHQFPNYSSELNVNALLLGDSALYLCASSWSAEAFFGQGTRLTVV.

This chain links TRBV28 with TRBJ2-5, with 11 bases fitting TRBD2. Germline V gives CDR1 MDHEN, CDR2 SYDVKM. V dropped 4 bases and J dropped 2; count of bases not matched to a gene: 3. This CDR3 has 15 residues. CDR3 in amino acids: CASSSRLAGQETQYF. For the CDR3, the DNA is TGTGCCAGCAGTTCAAGACTAGCGGGGCAAGAGACCCAGTACTTC.

The chain employs TRBV28 and TRBJ1-2, with TRBD1 matching over 8 bases. Germline CDR1 is MDHEN and CDR2 is SYDVKM. The CDR3 covers 15 residues. Trimming at V came to 7 bases and at J to 4 bases, leaving 11 bases not matched to a gene. The CDR3 reads CASNTLRGLGYGYTF. The CDR3 nucleotides are TGTGCCAGCAACACCCTCAGGGGGCTCGGCTATGGCTACACCTTC.

The chain combines TRBV19 with TRBJ2-7, with 8 bases fitting TRBD2. The CDR3 has 15 amino acids. Per germline, CDR1 LNHDA and CDR2 SQIVND (reference sequence). The V segment lost 3 bases and the J segment 0 bases; nucleotides outside the gene matches: 4. The CDR3: CASSISGTSSYEQYF. CDR3 sequence (DNA): TGTGCCAGTAGTATCAGCGGGACTAGCTCCTACGAGCAGTACTTC.

The CDR3 nucleotides read TGTGCCAGCAGTTTGTTCGCCCCGGGACTAGCGGGAAACGAGCAGTACTTC. Protein: CASSLFAPGLAGNEQYF. The chain joins TRBV28 to TRBJ2-7, with 13 bases identical to TRBD2. V dropped 3 bases and J dropped 5; count of bases not matched to a gene: 10. Per the germline V gene, CDR1 is MDHEN and CDR2 is SYDVKM. The CDR3 loop spans 17 amino acids.

The V gene is TRBV7-9, the J gene TRBJ2-7; D unresolved. CDR1 and CDR2 (germline): SEHNR, FQNEAQ (reference sequence). CDR3 length equals 13 residues. V was shortened by 6 bases and J by 3 bases, with 12 bases between the two germline ends. Written as DNA, the CDR3 is TGTGCCAGCAGGTCCCTTCAGTTCTACGAGCAGTACTTC. It is translated as CASRSLQFYEQYF.